This record concerns one TCR beta chain sequence. The antigen remains undetermined. The PCR had 60 Vbeta and 13 Jbeta primers. Method: immunoSEQ multiplex PCR; TCRdb's copy keeps in-frame clones and lacks some. The data show some 200,000 clones, around 78% seen once. This specimen comes from a study of cytomegalovirus exposure and HLA in healthy donors. General study findings and limits: When analyzed later, a missense DCLRE1C variant was found to be linked to TCR beta V- and J-gene trimming.

The CDR3 sequence is 14 residues long. Per the germline V gene, CDR1 is SGHRS and CDR2 is YFSETQ. Unmatched junction bases numbered 2, after V lost 6 bases and J lost 3 bases. Sequenced input: PBMCs. The chain uses TRBV5-1 and TRBJ2-3; 12 bases match TRBD2. The receptor's source is a woman aged 25 to 39 in good health and CMV-seropositive. This CDR3 is CASTTSGGTDTQYF. DNA of the CDR3: TGCGCCAGCACGACTAGCGGGGGTACAGATACGCAGTATTTT.